These T cell receptor beta chains were read from a single sample in a study of preoperative IRX-2 immunotherapy in early breast cancer. Method: immunoSEQ multiplex PCR; TCRdb's copy keeps in-frame clones and lacks some. The sample has 30,000 or so clones, around 83% seen once; the top ten hold about 2.7%. The source material was lymph node tissue, sampled from a patient treated with IRX-2 immunotherapy. These receptors originate from a human donor with breast cancer. The CDR3 runs from the conserved cysteine through the conserved F or W. The D gene is left open where the match is weak.

d_call j_call v_call cdr3_aa
NA TRBJ2-7 TRBV6-8 CASSYDGAGPRLSSYEQYF
NA TRBJ2-5 TRBV30 CAWKRAGYPPRGRQETQYF
NA TRBJ2-1 TRBV1 CASSRLLGGPDYEQFF
NA TRBJ2-1 TRBV5-1 CASSLRGMPVDEQFF
TRBD2 TRBJ2-2 TRBV6-8 CASSYGLGPGELFF
NA TRBJ1-1 TRBV14 CASSRTGTAKAFF
NA TRBJ2-3 TRBV7-5 CASSFLGQAGDTQYF
NA TRBJ2-7 TRBV6-8 CASSYGREWNEQYF
NA TRBJ2-5 TRBV28 CASSSTWGWYQETQYF
NA TRBJ2-2 TRBV18 CASSPLTNTGELFF
NA TRBJ1-5 TRBV6-4 CASSYSLGDQPQHF
TRBD2 TRBJ2-1 TRBV11-3 CASSLDSGAYNEQFF
NA TRBJ2-2 TRBV18 CASSPPSANTGELFF
NA TRBJ2-3 TRBV19 CASSIRGTDTQYF
NA TRBJ2-3 TRBV19 CASTMQGPTDTQYF
NA TRBJ2-7 TRBV18 CASPKKGTKLYEQYF
NA TRBJ2-3 TRBV18 CASSPSGQSTDTQYF
NA TRBJ2-1 TRBV6-4 CASSMGQWGNEQFF
TRBD1 TRBJ2-5 TRBV19 CASRRGRTHQETQYF
NA TRBJ1-1 TRBV30 CAWSVTSAEAFF
TRBD1 TRBJ2-7 TRBV6-8 CASSRTGDGEQYF
TRBD1 TRBJ1-3 TRBV6-7 CASSGGQHSGNTIYF
NA TRBJ2-2 TRBV27 CASSLSTRTTRGTGELFF
TRBD2 TRBJ2-1 TRBV15 CATSRDRAGGPYNEQFF
TRBD2 TRBJ2-1 TRBV14 CASSQDLSGRALYNEQFF
NA TRBJ1-5 TRBV19 CASSRRGSYDNQPQHF
NA TRBJ1-4 TRBV18 CASSPNYEKLFF
NA TRBJ2-2 TRBV6-8 CASRLGFGELFF
TRBD2 TRBJ2-7 TRBV19 CASSSVRLAGDEQYF
TRBD1 TRBJ1-5 TRBV19 CASRPGQGSSNQPQHF
TRBD1 TRBJ1-2 TRBV19 CASSGPSGQGSYGYTF
NA TRBJ2-1 TRBV6-8 CASSYSNGRDNEQFF
NA TRBJ1-4 TRBV30 CAWSKLGKLFF
TRBD1 TRBJ2-7 TRBV29-1 CSVEDPTGGYEQYF
NA TRBJ1-4 TRBV18 CASSPQGATNEKLFF
TRBD1 TRBJ1-4 TRBV28 CASSTGQVATNEKLFF
NA TRBJ1-3 TRBV10-3 CAVALGDQTGNTIYF
NA TRBJ2-7 TRBV19 CASSPQQGTYEQYF
TRBD2 TRBJ2-4 TRBV19 CASTPDVGRDIQYF
NA TRBJ2-7 TRBV1 CASSQDWGYSSYEQYF
TRBD2 TRBJ2-7 TRBV6-8 CAIRQTGTSMEQYF
NA TRBJ2-3 TRBV30 CAWRSGPDNTDTQYF
TRBD2 TRBJ2-1 TRBV15 CATRGTSSYNEQFF
TRBD1 TRBJ1-6 TRBV15 CATSSRTGGSSPLHF
NA TRBJ1-6 TRBV6-8 CASGTEGGANSPLHF
NA TRBJ2-1 TRBV6-7 CASSEALGPIFQQFF
NA TRBJ2-1 TRBV2 CASSPSLGGWNEQFF